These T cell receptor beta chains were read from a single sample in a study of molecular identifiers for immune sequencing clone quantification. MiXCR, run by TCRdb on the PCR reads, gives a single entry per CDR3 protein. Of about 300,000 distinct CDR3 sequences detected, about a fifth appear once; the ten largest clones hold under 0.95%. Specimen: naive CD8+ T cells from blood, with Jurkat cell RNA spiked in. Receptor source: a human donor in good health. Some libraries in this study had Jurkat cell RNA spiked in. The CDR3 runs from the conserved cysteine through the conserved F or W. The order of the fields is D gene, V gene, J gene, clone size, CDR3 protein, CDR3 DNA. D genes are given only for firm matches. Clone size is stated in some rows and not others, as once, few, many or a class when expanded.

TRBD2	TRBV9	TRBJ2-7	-	CASSVGRETSGSYEQYF	TGTGCCAGCAGCGTAGGGAGGGAGACTAGCGGGAGTTACGAGCAGTACTTC
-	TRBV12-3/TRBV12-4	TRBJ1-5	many	CASSLGGFHSNQPQHF	TGTGCCAGCAGTTTGGGCGGATTCCATAGCAATCAGCCCCAGCATTTT
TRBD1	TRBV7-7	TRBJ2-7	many	CASSAGQGVNEQYF	TGTGCTAGCAGCGCAGGACAGGGGGTCAACGAGCAGTACTTC
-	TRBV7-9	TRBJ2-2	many	CASSSGGPGELFF	TGTGCCAGCAGCTCTGGCGGGCCCGGGGAGCTGTTTTTT
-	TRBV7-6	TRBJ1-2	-	CASSLAAGDHYGYTF	TGTGCCAGCAGCTTAGCTGCCGGGGACCACTATGGCTACACCTTC
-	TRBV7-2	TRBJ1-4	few	CASSLSLYEKLFF	TGTGCCAGCAGCCTATCGTTATATGAAAAACTGTTTTTT
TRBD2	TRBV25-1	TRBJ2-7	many	CASSEWGGYEQYF	TGTGCCAGCAGTGAATGGGGGGGCTACGAGCAGTACTTC
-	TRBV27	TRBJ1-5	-	CASSLNQRDSNQPQHF	TGTGCCAGCAGTTTAAATCAGAGGGATAGCAATCAGCCCCAGCATTTC
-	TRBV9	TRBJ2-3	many	CASSGGRGPDTQYF	TGTGCCAGCAGCGGGGGTCGGGGGCCAGATACGCAGTATTTT
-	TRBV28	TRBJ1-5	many	CANGAYSNQPQHF	TGTGCCAACGGGGCTTATAGCAATCAGCCCCAGCATTTT
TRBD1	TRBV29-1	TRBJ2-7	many	CSVERDSYEQYF	TGCAGCGTTGAACGGGACAGCTACGAGCAGTACTTC
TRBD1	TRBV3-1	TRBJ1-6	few	CASSQERPGTGTYSPLHF	TGTGCCAGCAGCCAAGAACGTCCCGGGACAGGAACTTACTCACCCCTCCACTTT
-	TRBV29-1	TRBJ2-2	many	CSVRPATGELFF	TGCAGCGTTAGACCGGCCACCGGGGAGCTGTTTTTT
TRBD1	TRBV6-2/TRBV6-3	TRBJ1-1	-	CDSRDRLEAFF	TGTGACAGCAGGGACAGGCTTGAAGCTTTCTTT
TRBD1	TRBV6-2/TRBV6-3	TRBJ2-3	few	CASSITSGGSTDTQYF	TGTGCCAGCAGTATAACCTCAGGGGGTAGCACAGATACGCAGTATTTT
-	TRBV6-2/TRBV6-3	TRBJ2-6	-	CASSSWAGPFPLSGANVLTF	TGTGCCAGCAGTAGTTGGGCAGGTCCCTTCCCACTCTCTGGGGCCAACGTCCTGACTTTC
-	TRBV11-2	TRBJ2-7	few	CASSLGLWRTLTYEQYF	TGTGCCAGCAGCTTAGGGCTCTGGAGGACCTTAACCTACGAGCAGTACTTC
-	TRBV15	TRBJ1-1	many	CATSIVGGVTEAFF	TGTGCCACCAGCATTGTCGGAGGGGTCACTGAAGCTTTCTTT
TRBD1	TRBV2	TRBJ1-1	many	CASSYRTGGTEAFF	TGTGCCAGCAGCTATAGGACAGGGGGCACTGAAGCTTTCTTT
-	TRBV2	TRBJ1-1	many	CASSGVLRETEAFF	TGTGCCAGCAGTGGGGTACTCAGGGAAACTGAAGCTTTCTTT
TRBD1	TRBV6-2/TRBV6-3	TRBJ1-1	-	CASSIQGAAEAFF	TGTGCCAGCAGCATACAGGGGGCAGCTGAAGCTTTCTTT
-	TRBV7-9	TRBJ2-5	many	CASSLASEYQETQYF	TGTGCCAGCAGCTTAGCTTCAGAGTACCAAGAGACCCAGTACTTC
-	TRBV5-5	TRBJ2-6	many	CASSSKDILTYSGANVLTF	TGTGCCAGCAGCTCGAAGGACATCTTGACTTACTCTGGGGCCAACGTCCTGACTTTC
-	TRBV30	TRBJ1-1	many	CAWSALATEAFF	TGTGCCTGGAGTGCCCTGGCCACTGAAGCTTTCTTT
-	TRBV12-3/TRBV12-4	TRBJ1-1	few	CASSPLLSGGTEAFF	TGTGCCAGCAGCCCCCTGTTATCGGGGGGCACTGAAGCTTTCTTT
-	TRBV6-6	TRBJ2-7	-	CASSQDSFGHEQYF	TGTGCCAGCAGCCAAGATAGTTTTGGGCACGAGCAGTACTTC
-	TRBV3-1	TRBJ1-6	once	CASSQGGSGSPLHF	TGTGCCAGCAGCCAAGGAGGTAGCGGTTCACCCCTCCACTTT
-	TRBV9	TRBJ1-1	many	CASSAAGSPAEAFF	TGTGCCAGCAGCGCCGCCGGTTCGCCCGCTGAAGCTTTCTTT
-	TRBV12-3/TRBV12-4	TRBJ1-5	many	CASSLIGGQPQHF	TGTGCCAGCAGTTTAATAGGCGGTCAGCCCCAGCATTTT
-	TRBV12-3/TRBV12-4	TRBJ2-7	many	CASSLRGAIHEQYF	TGTGCCAGCAGTTTGAGGGGGGCTATCCACGAGCAGTACTTC
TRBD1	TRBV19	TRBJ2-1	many	CASSINRGPNEQFF	TGTGCCAGTAGTATCAACAGGGGCCCCAATGAGCAGTTCTTC
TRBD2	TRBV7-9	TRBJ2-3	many	CASSTRLADTSTDTQYF	TGTGCCAGCAGCACGAGACTAGCAGATACTAGCACAGATACGCAGTATTTT
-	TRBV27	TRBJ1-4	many	CASSPKTAAEKLFF	TGTGCCAGCAGTCCTAAAACGGCAGCCGAAAAACTGTTTTTT
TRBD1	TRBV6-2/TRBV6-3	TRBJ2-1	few	CASRHRPGTVDSYNEQFF	TGTGCCAGCAGACATAGACCGGGGACAGTAGATTCCTACAATGAGCAGTTCTTC
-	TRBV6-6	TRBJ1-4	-	CASSAGVADEKLFF	TGTGCCAGCAGTGCCGGGGTGGCCGATGAAAAACTGTTTTTT
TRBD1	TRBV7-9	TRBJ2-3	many	CASSTTSTGTASTDTQYF	TGTGCCAGCAGCACAACAAGCACCGGGACAGCGAGCACAGATACGCAGTATTTT
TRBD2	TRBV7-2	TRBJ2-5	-	CTSSLWTSGGQETQYF	TGTACCAGCAGCTTGTGGACTAGCGGGGGGCAAGAGACCCAGTACTTC
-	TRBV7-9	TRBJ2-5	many	CASSSLTDLTQYF	TGTGCCAGCAGCTCCCTCACCGACTTGACCCAGTACTTC
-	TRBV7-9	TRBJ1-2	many	CASSFGGSQDGYTF	TGTGCCAGCAGCTTTGGCGGGAGCCAAGACGGCTACACCTTC
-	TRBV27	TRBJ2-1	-	CASSFTGLREQFF	TGTGCCAGCAGTTTTACTGGTCTACGCGAGCAGTTCTTC
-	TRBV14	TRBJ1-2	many	CASSQDVGGLIYGYTF	TGTGCCAGCAGCCAAGATGTAGGGGGTCTCATCTATGGCTACACCTTC
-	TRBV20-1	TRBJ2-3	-	CSARVSLASTDTRYF	TGCAGTGCTAGAGTATCACTAGCTAGCACAGATACGCGGTATTTT
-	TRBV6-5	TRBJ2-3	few	CASSYGLEMAGRTDTQYF	TGTGCCAGCAGTTACGGCCTGGAGATGGCGGGGCGCACAGATACGCAGTATTTT
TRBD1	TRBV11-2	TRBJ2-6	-	CASSLLAGTGGSGANVLTF	TGTGCCAGCAGCCTCCTGGCCGGGACAGGGGGCTCTGGGGCCAACGTCCTGACTTTC
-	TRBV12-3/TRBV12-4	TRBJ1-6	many	CASSLGGAGGSPLHF	TGTGCCAGCAGTTTGGGAGGGGCAGGCGGTTCACCCCTCCACTTT
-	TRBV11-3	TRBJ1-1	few	CASSPRGGPPGVAFF	TGTGCCAGCAGCCCAAGGGGCGGGCCTCCGGGCGTTGCTTTCTTT
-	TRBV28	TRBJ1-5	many	CASSSRDALPYSNQPQHF	TGTGCCAGCAGTTCCCGGGACGCTCTCCCTTATAGCAATCAGCCCCAGCATTTT
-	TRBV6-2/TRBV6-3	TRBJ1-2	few	CASSPSRSGTPYGYTF	TGTGCCAGCAGTCCGTCTAGGTCCGGGACGCCCTATGGCTACACCTTC
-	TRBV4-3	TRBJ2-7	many	CASSQGTYYEQYF	TGCGCCAGCAGCCAAGGGACTTACTACGAGCAGTACTTC
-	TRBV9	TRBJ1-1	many	CASSVEAEGTEAFF	TGTGCCAGCAGCGTAGAGGCAGAGGGTACTGAAGCTTTCTTT
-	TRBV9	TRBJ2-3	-	CASSHNVDYSTDTQYF	TGTGCCAGCAGCCACAACGTCGACTACAGCACAGATACGCAGTATTTT
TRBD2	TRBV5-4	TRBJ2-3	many	CASSWESSGGGDTQYF	TGTGCCAGCAGCTGGGAATCTAGCGGGGGAGGAGATACGCAGTATTTT
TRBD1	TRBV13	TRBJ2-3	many	CASSRDRGSTDTQYF	TGTGCCAGCAGCAGAGACAGGGGAAGCACAGATACGCAGTATTTT
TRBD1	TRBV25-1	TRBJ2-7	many	CASRGAGGYEQYF	TGTGCCAGCAGGGGGGCAGGGGGTTACGAGCAGTACTTC
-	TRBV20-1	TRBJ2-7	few	CSARDLAESSYEQYF	TGCAGTGCTAGAGATTTAGCGGAAAGCTCCTACGAGCAGTACTTC